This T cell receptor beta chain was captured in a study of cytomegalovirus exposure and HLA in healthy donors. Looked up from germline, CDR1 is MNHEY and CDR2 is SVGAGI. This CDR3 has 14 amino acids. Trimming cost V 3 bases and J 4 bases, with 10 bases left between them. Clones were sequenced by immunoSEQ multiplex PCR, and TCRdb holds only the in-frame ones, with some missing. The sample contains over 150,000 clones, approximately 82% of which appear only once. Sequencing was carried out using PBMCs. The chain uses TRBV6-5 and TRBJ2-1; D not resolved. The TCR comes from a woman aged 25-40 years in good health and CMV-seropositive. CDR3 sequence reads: CASSYSSPYNEQFF. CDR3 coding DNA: TGTGCCAGCAGTTATAGCTCCCCTTACAATGAGCAGTTCTTC.